Detailed here is one TCR beta chain. This clonotype was observed a handful of times. The antigen it binds to is not known. Nothing much larger sits one base from this clone, and base qualities are not available. The data stem from a study of blood T cells in healthy people across ages (dated by TCRdb to the mid-2010s). Study-wide context: In model experiments, template switching captured roughly one uniquely barcoded TCR beta cDNA molecule for every two T cells. Using deep sequencing normalized with unique cDNA molecular identifiers, the study measured how TCR beta repertoire diversity changes with age. The donors were divided into four age groups: young (average around 17 years), middle-aged (over 35), aged (about 61) and long-lived (about 90). Two additional independent replicas of 1 million unique cDNA reads from the same blood draw were analyzed for two donors (one aged 18 to 29 and one aged 80 or older).

The donors were around 39 Caucasian individuals from Russia, aged roughly 6 to 90 years, who were systemically healthy. Each donor gave around 9.8 milliliters of peripheral blood, collected into EDTA-treated Vacutainer tubes. PBMCs were isolated by Ficoll-Paque density-gradient centrifugation, with at least 7 million obtained per sample. Total RNA was extracted from PBMCs with Trizol reagent, with at least 6 micrograms obtained per sample. Naive CD45RAhigh/CD27high T cell percentages were measured by flow cytometry on a PBMC aliquot from every donor. The investigation overall reported the following: A strong correlation was found between observed TCR beta diversity and the percentage of naive T cells measured by flow cytometry. As age increased, observed TCR beta diversity per million T cells dropped in a roughly linear way, and a significant reduction was already evident by age about 40. Because the CMV infection status of the donors was unknown, age-related changes in expanded clonotypes may potentially have been confounded. Total diversity estimates from one million sequenced T cells were considered lower bounds and underestimates. Since profiling was done on bulk unsorted PBMCs, naive and antigen-experienced compartments could not be conclusively compared. Compared with the aged group, the long-lived group had more naive CD4+ T cells, fewer expanded clones and increased TCR diversity, suggesting age selection.

To prepare the library, 5' RACE was applied. The reads were generated on an Illumina HiSeq 2500. The second PCR ran for about 7 to 11 cycles and used a J-beta primer mix along with a sample-barcoded 5' primer. Each TCR beta cDNA molecule received a unique molecular identifier from a template-switch 5' adaptor carrying 12 random nucleotides. Each sample yielded at least 3 million CDR3-containing paired-end reads. First-strand cDNA synthesis was performed from all RNA using the Mint cDNA synthesis kit, with priming by a TRBC-specific oligonucleotide. Following uracil-DNA glycosylase treatment, all cDNA underwent a first 18-cycle PCR with the universal primers M1SS and BC2_uni_R. As for how the authors treated the data: Each sample was normalized by randomly selecting 1 million high-quality reads, each carrying a distinct molecular identifier. Instead of being binned into consensus sequences, reads that shared molecular identifiers were thrown out. CDR3 identification, clonotype clustering and error correction used MiTCR with a Q25 quality threshold and the strictest error-elimination algorithm. Lower-bound total TCR beta diversity was estimated with a nonparametric unseen species model using Euler transformation. In TCRdb, the public reads were trimmed at Q25 with fastp and aligned with MiXCR, with productive beta chains retained. Under each unique CDR3 protein, matching rows form one entry showing the most common genes and DNA. TCRdb, not the original authors, processed these V and J calls. For this sample the table gives around 820,000 distinct CDR3 sequences, of which 20% to 25% were detected only once. The ten biggest clones cover approximately 4% of the sample.

Taken from cysteine to phenylalanine, the CDR3 has 15 residues. CDR3 DNA only is kept here, 45 bases in frame from base 1. The V and J ends are trimmed by 4 bases and 4 bases, leaving 16 bases between them. CDR1 and CDR2 were assigned from the germline V gene (reference sequence) as LNHDA and SQIVND. These data were also reused for a study on T cells of mothers and their children. As the second paper documents: Donors were nine systemically healthy Caucasian individuals: three mothers and their six children. cDNA synthesis consumed the entire amount of extracted RNA, loaded at about 1.6 ug RNA in each 15 ul reaction. In the second PCR, the M1S primer introduced both the sample barcodes and 2-4 random nucleotides. Over 8 million TCR beta CDR3 reads were obtained for each mother, and about 3 million reads were obtained for each child. Thymic selection shapes the output of TCR recombination in a similar way in related and unrelated pairs, and inherited differences have a minor effect. Related mother-child pairs always showed normalized repertoire overlap that was slightly higher than in unrelated mother-child pairs, though the difference was never significant. No persistent microchimeric T cell clones were found, with a detection sensitivity of 80 to 100 clones per million clonotypes. The study used deep NGS to compare TCR beta repertoires of mothers and children, seeking features distinguishing related mother-child pairs from unrelated individuals. On average, the children were roughly 10 +/- 4 years old, while the mothers were around 42 +/- 4 years old. After adapter ligation was performed with NEBNext reagents, the libraries were sequenced on an Illumina HiSeq 2000 with 100+100 nt paired-end reads. To prevent cross-contamination, the mother and child libraries were prepared a month apart and were sequenced in separate runs. For each donor, somewhere between roughly 450,000 and 2,100,000 distinct TCR beta clonotypes were identified. Naive TCR beta clonotypes were estimated from low-frequency clonotypes matched to each donor's FACS-determined naive share, without sorting.

Recombination linked TRBV19 to TRBJ1-2; no D gene is confidently identified. The sample was blood. This TCR came from a boy aged 10-17 years in good health. The nucleotide sequence is TGTGCCAGTAGTAATGGAGGCGGATCTGGCTATGGCTACACCTTC. Translated, this is CASSNGGGSGYGYTF.